This TCR beta chain stems from a study of spatial heterogeneity in lung cancer (dated by TCRdb to between 2019 and 2020). Some background on the complete study: The donors were fewer than 90 patients from the lung TRACERx cohort who had early-stage, untreated non-small cell lung cancer. Follow-up PBMC samples were sequenced whenever available, with a median time to follow-up of roughly 26 months after resection. In the raw uncorrected reads, each unique combination of TCR and UMI appeared on average more than ten times. Beta-chain transcripts were consistently detected in greater numbers than alpha-chain transcripts, which likely reflects a higher abundance of beta-chain transcripts. Both alpha and beta chains were TCR-sequenced in samples taken at surgery, namely 220 tumor regions, around 64 matched nontumor lung samples and 45 to 60 PBMC samples. TCR alpha and beta repertoires were quantitatively compared across multiple tumor regions, matched nontumor lung and blood in non-small cell lung cancer. The study linked features of the TCR repertoire to counts of nonsynonymous mutations, which were determined by whole-exome sequencing of tumor tissue. Beyond this particular receptor, the publication reports: Additional single-cell paired TCR alpha and beta sequencing was considered necessary to confirm, at a functional level, the hypothesis that regional TCRs recognize regional mutations. Only roughly 15 patients were included in the comparisons of baseline and follow-up blood repertoires. Ubiquitous expanded tumor TCRs were detected in blood more often at tumor resection than at routine follow-up.

This sample's time point label indicates: blood at routine non-recurrence follow-up after resection. Whole RNA extracted from tumor and nontumor lung tissue, or from cryopreserved PBMC samples, was used for TCR sequencing without cell sorting. Only patients with enough RNA available from two or more tumor regions were chosen for TCR sequencing. Ten or more counts support this clonotype. Its antigen remains undetermined. No quality values exist for individual bases; no much larger clone is one base distant. From cysteine to phenylalanine, the CDR3 is 15 amino acids long. The sequence is cut down to CDR3 DNA, 45 bases in frame from base 1. V loses 3 bases of germline sequence and J loses 3 bases, and the interval between the two ends is 12 bases. Libraries came from 5' RACE. The sample was run on a NextSeq 500. The TCR library protocol attached a unique molecular identifier to each TCR cDNA molecule to allow correction of PCR and sequencing errors. In the authors' own workflow: Decombinator tools were used for TCR identification, UMI-based error correction and CDR3 extraction. TCRs above a frequency of 2 per 1,000, corresponding to the top 1% of the tumor frequency distribution, were defined as expanded. Each repertoire was subsampled 100 times to 5,000 TCRs, after which Renyi diversity was computed with the R vegan package. To build CDR3 similarity networks, amino acid triplet string-kernel similarity was used, and CDR3s were connected when their pairwise similarity was above 0.82. The raw public data were reprocessed by TCRdb itself: fastp quality trimming at Q25, MiXCR clonotype calling, in-frame beta chains only. Records with the same CDR3 protein are collapsed into one entry carrying the most frequent genes and DNA. TCRdb's processing, not the authors', yielded these V and J calls. In this sample the table shows fewer than 45,000 distinct CDR3 sequences, about 10% of which occur a single time. The ten largest clones capture 17% of the sample.

The chain couples TRBV12-3 or TRBV12-4 to TRBJ1-5, with TRBD1 tentatively as D gene (5 bases match). Here the sequenced sample was PBMCs, taken at follow-up. The source of this sequence is a female donor with early-stage non-small cell lung cancer. The CDR3 sequence is CASSFQGSNNQPQHF. DNA sequence: TGTGCCAGCAGTTTTCAGGGCAGTAACAATCAGCCCCAGCATTTT.